This T cell receptor beta chain was captured in a study of Graves' ophthalmopathy and Graves' hyperthyroidism. In the study overall: Researchers obtained peripheral blood at initial diagnosis, before any treatment had begun. Study-level findings and limits: Blood samples also showed most expanded thyroid clonotypes exceeding 0.001 frequency.

RNA transcripts provided the template for amplifying TCR beta CDR3 regions. The authors performed first-round RT-PCR with HTBI primers and then a second-round multiplex PCR. MiXCR was run by TCRdb on the multiplex PCR reads, yielding one entry per CDR3 protein. The sample has almost 400,000 distinct CDR3 sequences, about 16% seen once. The ends were cut back, 4 bases at V and 5 bases at J, with 8 bases in the middle. CDR3 length equals 11 residues. Germline V gene lookup returns CDR1 SQVTM and CDR2 ANQGSEA. This clonotype was recorded many times. Its specificity is unknown. Ophthalmopathy donors' eye disease showed moderate-to-severe activity, CAS of at least 3, NOSPECS of at least 4 and duration under 3 months. The source of the PBMCs was less than 12 ml of fresh peripheral blood.

The chain links TRBV29-1 to TRBJ2-5; D remains ambiguous. Source material: peripheral blood. The source is a woman aged 18-30 years with Graves' ophthalmopathy. CDR3 DNA: TGCAGCGTTGTGTCTAGGGAGACCCAGTACTTC. Amino acids: CSVVSRETQYF.